These T cell receptor beta chains were read from a single sample in a study of T-cell memory formation after mild COVID-19. MiXCR, run by TCRdb on the 5' RACE reads, gives a single entry per CDR3 protein. Of hundreds of thousands of distinct CDR3 sequences in the sample, nearly 25% were seen once. Sequenced sample: PBMCs or a T cell subset sorted from them (not recorded which). These receptors were taken from an adult woman who had mild COVID-19 (a few samples of this study predate the infection). Cell type and time point are not known. Each CDR3 is given with its conserved first and last residue. A D gene is named only where the DNA matches it firmly. The size field is filled for only some rows; it gives once, few, many or a size class.

abundance,v_gene,j_gene,d_gene,CDR3nt,CDR3aa
few,TRBV19,TRBJ1-5,.,TGTGCCAGTAGTATAGGATTTGCGGGGGGCTGGAATCAGCCCCAGCATTTT,CASSIGFAGGWNQPQHF
.,TRBV9,TRBJ1-1,TRBD1,TGTGCCAGCAGCGTAGATAGGGGCAGGGGGCTTCCGAATTGGGTCATTGGAGCTTTCTTT,CASSVDRGRGLPNWVIGAFF
.,TRBV7-9,TRBJ1-6,.,TGTGCCAGCAGCTTAGAGGGTCGAGATTCACCCCTCCACTTT,CASSLEGRDSPLHF
.,TRBV23-1,TRBJ1-5,.,TGCGCCAGCAGTCAATCGAAGGGCATCGGCAATCAGCCCCAGCATTTT,CASSQSKGIGNQPQHF
.,TRBV20-1,TRBJ2-1,TRBD1,TGCAGTGCTAGGCGGGCAGGGGGAAATGAGCAGTTCTTC,CSARRAGGNEQFF
many,TRBV5-1,TRBJ2-2,TRBD1,TGCGCCAGCAGCCCGAGACAGGGGACCGGGGAGCTGTTTTTT,CASSPRQGTGELFF
.,TRBV29-1,TRBJ1-5,.,TGCAGCGTTGAAGTCAGTAGGGGTCAGCCCCAGCATTTT,CSVEVSRGQPQHF
many,TRBV7-9,TRBJ2-3,TRBD1,TGTGCCAGCAGCTCCTTAGGTGGACAGGGCAGAGGAGATACGCAGTATTTT,CASSSLGGQGRGDTQYF
.,TRBV7-6,TRBJ2-7,.,TGTGCCAGCAGCTTAGAACCTAGGTGGGACATCTACGAGCAGTACTTC,CASSLEPRWDIYEQYF
few,TRBV5-1,TRBJ2-1,TRBD2,TGCGCCAGCAGCGCCGGAGCGGGGGGGTACAATGAGCAGTTCTTC,CASSAGAGGYNEQFF
.,TRBV18,TRBJ2-6,TRBD1,TGTGCCAGCTCACCAACACCGGGACAGGTCGCCTCTGGGGCCAACGTCCTGACTTTC,CASSPTPGQVASGANVLTF
.,TRBV30,TRBJ2-1,TRBD1,TGTGCCTGGAGCGCCGCGGGACAGGGGGGCAATGAGCAGTTCTTC,CAWSAAGQGGNEQFF
.,TRBV29-1,TRBJ2-7,.,TGCAGCGTTGATGTAAGTCGGGGGACCGAGCAGTACTTC,CSVDVSRGTEQYF
few,TRBV7-3,TRBJ2-3,.,TGTGCCAGCAGCCTCTCGGGACTTATCACAGATACGCAGTATTTT,CASSLSGLITDTQYF
few,TRBV19,TRBJ1-4,.,TGTGCCAGTACCTCCCGCGGGGCACCTAATGAAAAACTGTTTTTT,CASTSRGAPNEKLFF
.,TRBV27,TRBJ2-7,.,TGTGCCAGCAGTTTATCGGGGGTCGCAGCCTACGAGCAGTACTTC,CASSLSGVAAYEQYF
few,TRBV4-1,TRBJ2-1,TRBD2,TGCGCCAGCAGCCCCTTTTTAGCGGGGGGCTTGAATGAGCAGTTCTTC,CASSPFLAGGLNEQFF
.,TRBV29-1,TRBJ1-1,.,TGCAGCGTTGAAAGGTCGGGGAAAATCGAAGCTTTCTTT,CSVERSGKIEAFF
.,TRBV5-1,TRBJ2-1,.,TGCGCCAGCAGCTTGTCCGCGACCGGTAGCTCCTACAATGAGCAGTTCTTC,CASSLSATGSSYNEQFF
.,TRBV5-5,TRBJ1-3,.,TGTGCCAGCAGCGGGGGAGGGGTCTCTGGAAACACCATATATTTT,CASSGGGVSGNTIYF
.,TRBV18,TRBJ1-3,TRBD1,TGTGCCAGCTCACCACCAGAGGGGGCCAATTTTGGAAACACCATATATTTT,CASSPPEGANFGNTIYF
.,TRBV30,TRBJ2-3,TRBD2,TGTGCCTGGAGTGTCGGGTGGGGGGGTAAGACAGATACGCAGTATTTT,CAWSVGWGGKTDTQYF
few,TRBV7-9,TRBJ2-3,.,TGTGCCAGCAGCTTAGGGGCGGGAAAGGATGCGCAGTATTTT,CASSLGAGKDAQYF
many,TRBV7-9,TRBJ2-1,TRBD2,TGTGCCAGCAGCCGAGCGGGAAGTTCCTACAATGAGCAGTTCTTC,CASSRAGSSYNEQFF
.,TRBV3-1,TRBJ2-3,TRBD2,TGTGCCAGCAGCCAAGTAGCGGGGGGTGTGGATACGCAGTATTTT,CASSQVAGGVDTQYF
.,TRBV20-1,TRBJ1-1,.,TGCAGTGCATACCGGTCACTGAACACTGAAGCTTTCTTT,CSAYRSLNTEAFF
.,TRBV5-1,TRBJ1-1,.,TGCGCCAGCAGCGCCCAGGGACTGAAGAACACTGAAGCTTTCTTT,CASSAQGLKNTEAFF
.,TRBV5-1,TRBJ2-7,.,TGCGCCAGCAGCCCCCCCGACAGAGACTACGAGCAGTACTTC,CASSPPDRDYEQYF
.,TRBV7-9,TRBJ1-6,.,TGTGCCAGCAGCTTAGGGGGCAGACCCCTCCACTTT,CASSLGGRPLHF
.,TRBV14,TRBJ2-7,.,TGTGCCAGCAGCCAAGATAGTCAGAGCTCCTACGAGCAGTACTTC,CASSQDSQSSYEQYF
many,TRBV3-1,TRBJ1-3,.,TGTGCCAGCAGCTGGAATGCGAGGGGAAACACCATATATTTT,CASSWNARGNTIYF
many,TRBV12-3/TRBV12-4,TRBJ2-5,TRBD1,TGTGCCAGCAGTACACGACAGGGGAAAGGGGAGACCCAGTACTTC,CASSTRQGKGETQYF
few,TRBV7-2,TRBJ1-1,TRBD1,TGTGCCAGCAGCCTAGGGACAGGGGTCTCCACTGAAGCTTTCTTT,CASSLGTGVSTEAFF
few,TRBV7-6,TRBJ2-5,TRBD1,TGTGCCAGCAGCTTCACCGGGACAGGGGGCGGGAAGACCCAGTACTTC,CASSFTGTGGGKTQYF
.,TRBV19,TRBJ2-1,.,TGTGCCAGTAGTATAGATCGAGAGATCCCCTCCTACAATGAGCAGTTCTTC,CASSIDREIPSYNEQFF
few,TRBV20-1,TRBJ1-2,.,TGCAGTGCTAGTCGGGGTAGTCATGATGGCTACACCTTC,CSASRGSHDGYTF
.,TRBV9,TRBJ2-2,TRBD1,TGTGCCAGCAGCGCAATTACAGGGGCCGGGGAGCTGTTTTTT,CASSAITGAGELFF
few,TRBV5-1,TRBJ2-7,.,TGCGCCAGCAGCTCGCAACCGGGACCGAACTACGAGCAGTACTTC,CASSSQPGPNYEQYF
many,TRBV5-1,TRBJ2-1,.,TGCGCCAGCAGCTCGGGACGACTTGAGCAGTTCTTC,CASSSGRLEQFF
.,TRBV9,TRBJ1-1,TRBD1,TGTGCCAGCAGCGTAGGGACAGGGTGGATGGGCACTGAAGCTTTCTTT,CASSVGTGWMGTEAFF
.,TRBV7-8,TRBJ1-1,.,TGTGCCAGCAGCCCAGAAGCTTTCTTT,CASSPEAFF
.,TRBV6-2/TRBV6-3,TRBJ2-7,TRBD2,TGTGCCAGCAGTTACCCCCATTCGGGGGGGCTTGACGAGCAGTACTTC,CASSYPHSGGLDEQYF
few,TRBV12-3/TRBV12-4,TRBJ1-2,.,TGTGCCAGCAGTTTTACTGGCTACACCTTC,CASSFTGYTF
.,TRBV12-3/TRBV12-4,TRBJ1-1,.,TGTGCCAGCAGTCCAGACGAGGTTGAAGCTTTCTTT,CASSPDEVEAFF
.,TRBV27,TRBJ1-1,.,TGTGCCAGCCATCAGGGGTCCTTGAACACTGAAGCTTTCTTT,CASHQGSLNTEAFF
.,TRBV11-2,TRBJ1-2,.,TGTGCCAGCAGCTTAGAAGACGGAAGCTATGGCTACACCTTC,CASSLEDGSYGYTF